This T cell receptor beta chain was retrieved from a study of preoperative IRX-2 immunotherapy in early breast cancer. The treatment is: preoperative locoregional IRX-2 cytokine immunotherapy. Samples came from a phase Ib trial of preoperative locoregional IRX-2 cytokine immunotherapy. Method: immunoSEQ multiplex PCR; TCRdb's copy keeps in-frame clones and lacks some. The sample has 20,000 to 30,000 clones; more than 80% are singletons. Germline CDR1 reads LNHDA; CDR2 reads SQIVND (reference sequence). The CDR3 loop spans 15 amino acids. The V gene end was trimmed by 5 bases and the J gene end by 2 bases; junction bases not matched to a gene: 7.

This clonotype originated in a human donor with breast cancer. The V and J genes are TRBV19 and TRBJ2-7; TRBD2 matches 9 bases. This sample comprised tumor tissue, obtained after IRX-2 immunotherapy. The CDR3 loop reads CASSLELAGAYEQYF. The CDR3 bases are TGTGCCAGTAGTTTGGAATTAGCGGGAGCCTACGAGCAGTACTTC.